These 12 T cell receptor beta chains came from one sample sequenced in a study of OX40 agonist ivuxolimab in advanced cancers. Generated by immunoSEQ multiplex PCR, the TCRdb table keeps only in-frame clones and is missing some. The repertoire has tens of thousands of clones, around 78% of them found once; the top ten carry roughly 5.4%. This sample comprised CD4+ or CD8+ T cells sorted from blood, obtained in a trial of the OX40 agonist ivuxolimab. The receptors stem from an adult with an advanced solid tumor such as melanoma, head and neck, liver or kidney cancer.

The chain carries TRBV5-1 and TRBJ2-5; no clear D. The CDR3 totals 11 residues. Germline V gene sequence: CDR1 SGHRS, CDR2 YFSETQ. The ends were cut back, 3 bases at V and 5 bases at J, with 5 bases in the middle. For the CDR3, the DNA is TGCGCCAGCAGCTGGATGGAGACCCAGTACTTC. Encoded protein: CASSWMETQYF.

The rearrangement uses TRBV10-2 and TRBJ2-2; TRBD1 matches at 7 bases. Germline V gives CDR1 WSHSY, CDR2 SAAADI. With V trimmed by 6 bases and J by 1 base, 2 bases remained unmatched. The length of the CDR3 is 14 residues. The CDR3 region has the DNA TGCGCCAGCAGAGACAGGGTGAACACCGGGGAGCTGTTTTTT. Amino acids: CASRDRVNTGELFF.

This clone has a handful of counts. The chain is built from TRBV5-5 and TRBJ1-4; D is ambiguous. With 0 bases removed from V and 5 bases from J, the gap between germline ends came to 5 bases. CDR3 size: 13 residues. Looked up from germline, CDR1 is SGHKS and CDR2 is YYEKEE (reference sequence). The CDR3 reads CASSLAGNEKLFF. Written as DNA, the CDR3 is TGTGCCAGCAGCTTGGCGGGGAATGAAAAACTGTTTTTT.

This chain joins TRBV6-6 and TRBJ1-1; no definite D call. V was clipped by 4 bases and J by 0 bases, with 12 bases between them. Germline V gene lookup returns CDR1 MNHNY and CDR2 SVGAGI (reference sequence). The CDR3 spans 15 residues. CDR3 loop: CASSFRVSLNTEAFF. CDR3 DNA sequence: TGTGCCAGCAGTTTCCGAGTCTCCTTGAACACTGAAGCTTTCTTT.

The chain combines TRBV4-1 with TRBJ1-1; D is possibly TRBD1 (6 bases). The germline CDR1 and CDR2 sequences are MGHRA and YSYEKL. CDR3 length equals 13 residues. The germline V and J ends were trimmed by 6 bases and 5 bases, with 13 bases remaining between them. The CDR3, as DNA: TGCGCCAGCAGGGGCGGGGGCCGGACTGAAGCTTTCTTT. It encodes CASRGGGRTEAFF.

The chain uses TRBV11-2 and TRBJ1-5; D is undetermined. The length of the CDR3 is 14 residues. Trimming left V 1 base short and J 3 bases short, with 7 bases between. The germline gives CDR1 SGHAT, CDR2 FQNNGV. The chain's CDR3 is CASSLGVPNQPQHF. CDR3 bases: TGTGCCAGCAGCTTAGGTGTTCCCAATCAGCCCCAGCATTTT. Full variable domain (missing parts from reference TRBV11-2 and TRBJ1-5): EAGVAQSPRYKIIEKRQSVAFWCNPISGHATLYWYQQILGQGPKLLIQFQNNGVVDDSQLPKDRFSAERLKGVDSTLKIQPAKLEDSAVYLCASSLGVPNQPQHFGDGTRLSIL.

This clone was counted once. The V and J genes are TRBV19 and TRBJ2-7, with 8 bases lining up with TRBD1. The V gene end was trimmed by 5 bases and the J gene end by 3 bases; junction bases not matched to a gene: 6. The CDR3 spans 14 residues. Germline CDR1 reads LNHDA; CDR2 reads SQIVND (reference sequence). Written as DNA, the CDR3 is TGTGCCAGTAGTCTCCGGACAGGGAACTACGAGCAGTACTTC. Translating it yields CASSLRTGNYEQYF. The full variable domain, in which reference TRBV19 and TRBJ2-7 provide the parts outside the CDR3, is DGGITQSPKYLFRKEGQNVTLSCEQNLNHDAMYWYRQDPGQGLRLIYYSQIVNDFQKGDIAEGYSVSREKKESFPLTVTSAQKNPTAFYLCASSLRTGNYEQYFGPGTRLTVT.

This rearrangement joins TRBV11-2 to TRBJ2-7; a weak D match, TRBD2 (5 bases). Trimming shortened V by 1 base and J by 5 bases, and 12 bases separated the two germline ends. Germline V lookup: CDR1 SGHAT, CDR2 FQNNGV. This CDR3 region has 14 residues. Written as DNA, the CDR3 is TGTGCCAGCAGCTTAGGAGGGAGCCCCCACGAGCAGTACTTC. Translated, it gives CASSLGGSPHEQYF.

V gene TRBV18 combines with J gene TRBJ1-2; no reliable D call. Looked up from germline, CDR1 is KGHSH and CDR2 is LQKENI. The V end lost 1 base, the J end lost 8 bases, and 11 bases lay between the germline ends. The CDR3 length is 13 residues. This CDR3 is CASSPRQDTGYTF. For the CDR3, the DNA is TGTGCCAGCTCACCACGCCAGGATACCGGCTACACCTTC.

The V gene is TRBV19, the J gene TRBJ1-4, with TRBD1 identical over 10 bases. Germline V CDR1 and CDR2: LNHDA, SQIVND (reference sequence). Germline trimming cut 6 bases from V and 8 bases from J; bases unmatched to any gene: 15. The CDR3 loop spans 17 amino acids. The CDR3 nucleotides read TGTGCCAGTAGCCGTATGTTGGACAGGGGGATTCGAGAAAAACTGTTTTTT. Translation: CASSRMLDRGIREKLFF.

This chain joins TRBV7-2 and TRBJ2-7; 8 bases align to TRBD1. The CDR3 consists of 15 residues. With 5 bases clipped from V and 4 bases from J, the junction kept 10 bases outside the gene matches. The V gene's germline CDR1 is SGHTA and CDR2 FQGNSA. This CDR3 is CASSADRGKRYEQYF. As DNA, the CDR3 is TGTGCCAGCAGCGCTGACAGGGGAAAGCGATACGAGCAGTACTTC.

The V call is TRBV5-4, the J call TRBJ2-2; the match to TRBD1 covers 10 bases. V shed 5 bases and J 4 bases; nucleotides not matched to a gene: 5. CDR1 and CDR2 (germline): SGHNT, YYREEE (reference sequence). This CDR3 spans 15 amino acids. The CDR3 DNA follows: TGTGCCAGCAGATCGGACAGGGGGATCACCGGGGAGCTGTTTTTT. Its protein is CASRSDRGITGELFF.